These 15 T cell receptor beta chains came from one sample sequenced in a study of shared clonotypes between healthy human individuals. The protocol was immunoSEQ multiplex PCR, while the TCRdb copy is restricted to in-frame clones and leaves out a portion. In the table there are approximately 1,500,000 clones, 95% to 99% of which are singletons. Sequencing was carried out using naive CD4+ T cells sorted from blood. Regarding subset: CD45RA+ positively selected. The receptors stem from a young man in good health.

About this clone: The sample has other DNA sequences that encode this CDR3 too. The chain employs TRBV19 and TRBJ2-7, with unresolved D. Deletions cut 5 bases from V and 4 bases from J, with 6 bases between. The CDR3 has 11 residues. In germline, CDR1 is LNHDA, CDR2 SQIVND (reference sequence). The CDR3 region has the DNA TGTGCCAGTAGTTCGGCATACGAGCAGTACTTC. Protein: CASSSAYEQYF.

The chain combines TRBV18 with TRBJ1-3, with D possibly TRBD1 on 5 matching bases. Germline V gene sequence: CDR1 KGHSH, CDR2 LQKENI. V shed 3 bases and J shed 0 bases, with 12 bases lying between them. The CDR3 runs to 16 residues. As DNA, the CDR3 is TGTGCCAGCTCACCCCCGGGACTCTACTCTGGAAACACCATATATTTT. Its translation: CASSPPGLYSGNTIYF. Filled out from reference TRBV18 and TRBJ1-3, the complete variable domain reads NAGVMQNPRHLVRRRGQEARLRCSPMKGHSHVYWYRQLPEEGLKFMVYLQKENIIDESGMPKERFSAEFPKEGPSILRIQQVVRGDSAAYFCASSPPGLYSGNTIYFGEGSWLTVV.

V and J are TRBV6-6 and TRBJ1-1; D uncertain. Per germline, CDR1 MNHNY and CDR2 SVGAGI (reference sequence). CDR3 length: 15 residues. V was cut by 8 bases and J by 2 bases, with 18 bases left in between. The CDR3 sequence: CASRSELGFNTEAFF. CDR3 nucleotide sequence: TGTGCCAGCCGATCTGAGTTGGGGTTCAACACTGAAGCTTTCTTT.

The CDR3 loop is CASSLSDFGNEKLFF. Here the CDR3 DNA reads TGTGCCAGCAGCTTATCTGACTTTGGTAATGAAAAACTGTTTTTT. The rearrangement links TRBV11-2 to TRBJ1-4; no reliable D call. Germline loops: CDR1 SGHAT, CDR2 FQNNGV. Trimming took off 2 bases at V and 4 bases at J, with 11 bases between the two ends. The CDR3 sequence is 15 residues long.

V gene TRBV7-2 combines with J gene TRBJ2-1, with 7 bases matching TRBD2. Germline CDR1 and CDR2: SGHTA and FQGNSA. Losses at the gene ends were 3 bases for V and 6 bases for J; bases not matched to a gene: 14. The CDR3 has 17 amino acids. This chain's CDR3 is CASSFELGGRGFNEQFF. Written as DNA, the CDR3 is TGTGCCAGCAGCTTTGAGTTGGGCGGGAGAGGTTTCAATGAGCAGTTCTTC.

This CDR3 is CASSLRSGTTDTQYF. As DNA, the CDR3 is TGTGCCAGCAGTTTACGCAGCGGGACCACAGATACGCAGTATTTT. This chain connects TRBV27 to TRBJ2-3; TRBD2 matches 7 bases. Trimming cost V 2 bases and J 2 bases; bases outside gene matches: 4. The CDR3 contains 15 residues. CDR1 MNHEY and CDR2 SMNVEV come from the germline V gene (reference sequence).

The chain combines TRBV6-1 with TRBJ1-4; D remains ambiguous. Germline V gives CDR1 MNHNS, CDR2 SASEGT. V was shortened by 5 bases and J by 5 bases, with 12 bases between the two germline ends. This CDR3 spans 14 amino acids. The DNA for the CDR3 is TGTGCCAGCAGTTCGGACCGAGGGAATGAAAAACTGTTTTTT. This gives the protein CASSSDRGNEKLFF.

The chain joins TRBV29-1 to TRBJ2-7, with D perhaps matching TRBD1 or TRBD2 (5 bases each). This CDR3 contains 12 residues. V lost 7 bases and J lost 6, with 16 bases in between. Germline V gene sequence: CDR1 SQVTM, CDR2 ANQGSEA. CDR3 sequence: CSAGHRRGEQYF. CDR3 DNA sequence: TGCAGCGCTGGACATCGCCGGGGCGAGCAGTACTTC.

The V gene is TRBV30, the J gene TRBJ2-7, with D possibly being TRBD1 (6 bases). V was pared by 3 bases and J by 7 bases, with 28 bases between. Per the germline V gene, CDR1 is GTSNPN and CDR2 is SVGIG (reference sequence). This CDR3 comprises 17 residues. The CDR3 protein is CAWRTGSPWRGGREQYF. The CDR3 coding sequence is TGTGCCTGGAGGACAGGCTCCCCCTGGAGAGGGGGAAGAGAGCAGTACTTC.

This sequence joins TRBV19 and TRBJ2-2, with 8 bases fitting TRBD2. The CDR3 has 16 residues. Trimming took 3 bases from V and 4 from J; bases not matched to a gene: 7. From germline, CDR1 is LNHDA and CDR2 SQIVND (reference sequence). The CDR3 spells CASSIRAGEVTGELFF. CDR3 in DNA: TGTGCCAGTAGTATCCGAGCGGGAGAGGTCACCGGGGAGCTGTTTTTT.

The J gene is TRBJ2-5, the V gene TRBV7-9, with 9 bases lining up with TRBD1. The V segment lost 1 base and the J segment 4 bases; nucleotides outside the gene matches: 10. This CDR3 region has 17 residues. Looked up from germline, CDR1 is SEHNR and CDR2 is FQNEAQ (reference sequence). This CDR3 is CASSLGAVTGGVETQYF. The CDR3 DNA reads TGTGCCAGCAGCTTAGGGGCCGTTACAGGGGGCGTAGAGACCCAGTACTTC.

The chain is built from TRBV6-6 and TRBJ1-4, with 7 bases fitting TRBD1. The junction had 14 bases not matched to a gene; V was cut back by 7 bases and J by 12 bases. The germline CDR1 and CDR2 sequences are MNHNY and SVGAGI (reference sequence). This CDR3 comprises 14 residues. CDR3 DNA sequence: TGTGCCAGCAAACGGGACAGTCCTAATAAGGAACTGTTTTTT. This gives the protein CASKRDSPNKELFF.

The CDR3 protein is CASSPRQGQMNEQFF. In DNA form, the CDR3 reads TGTGCCAGCAGCCCCCGACAGGGTCAAATGAATGAGCAGTTCTTC. The rearrangement joins TRBV9 to TRBJ2-1; 7 nucleotides agree with TRBD1. The germline CDR1 and CDR2 sequences are SGDLS and YYNGEE. CDR3 length equals 15 residues. Unmatched junction bases numbered 11, after V lost 4 bases and J lost 7 bases.

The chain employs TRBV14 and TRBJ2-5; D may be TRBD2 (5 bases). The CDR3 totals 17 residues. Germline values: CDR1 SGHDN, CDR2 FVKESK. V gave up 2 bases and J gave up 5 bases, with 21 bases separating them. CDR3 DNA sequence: TGTGCCAGCAGCCAACTTTACAACGGGATAGTAATGGAGACCCAGTACTTC. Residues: CASSQLYNGIVMETQYF.

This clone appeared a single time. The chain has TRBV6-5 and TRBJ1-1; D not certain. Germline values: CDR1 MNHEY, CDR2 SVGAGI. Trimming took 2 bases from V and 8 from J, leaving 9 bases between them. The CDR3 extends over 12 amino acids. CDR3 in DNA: TGTGCCAGCAGTTACCCTGGAGGGGAAGCTTTCTTT. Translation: CASSYPGGEAFF.